The 22 T cell receptor beta chains listed next were all sequenced from one sample in a study of shared clonotypes between healthy human individuals. Clones were sequenced by immunoSEQ multiplex PCR, and TCRdb holds only the in-frame ones, with some missing. The data contain more than 2 million clones, more than 90% of them singletons. The sequencing input was naive CD4+ T cells sorted from blood. Subset noted: CD45RA+ positively selected. Receptors originate from a man aged 18-30 years in good health.

V usage is TRBV7-9 and J usage is TRBJ2-7, with D maybe TRBD1 (5 bases). CDR1 is SEHNR, CDR2 FQNEAQ, per germline (reference sequence). The CDR3 runs 12 residues. The V end lost 4 bases, the J end lost 3 bases, and 7 bases lay between the germline ends. CDR3 residues: CASSWGSYEQYF. Here the CDR3 DNA reads TGTGCCAGCAGCTGGGGCAGCTACGAGCAGTACTTC.

The chain carries TRBV7-2 and TRBJ1-6; TRBD1 matches 7 bases. This CDR3 contains 16 residues. With V trimmed by 4 bases and J by 10 bases, 13 bases remained unmatched. CDR1 is SGHTA and CDR2 is FQGNSA in the germline V gene. This CDR3 is CASSSLGQVVGSPLHF. CDR3 nucleotide sequence: TGTGCCAGCAGCTCCTTAGGACAGGTGGTTGGATCACCCCTCCACTTT.

This chain links TRBV20-1 with TRBJ1-6; D is uncertain. Trimming cost V 5 bases and J 8 bases, with 7 bases left between them. The length of the CDR3 is 11 residues. Germline V lookup: CDR1 DFQATT, CDR2 SNEGSKA (reference sequence). As DNA, the CDR3 is TGCAGTGCTGCGTGGGATTCACCCCTCCACTTT. This encodes CSAAWDSPLHF.

In DNA form, the CDR3 reads TGTGCCAGCAGCTTTCCATCCACATGGCAGTACTTC. It codes for CASSFPSTWQYF. V gene TRBV7-2 combines with J gene TRBJ2-5; unclear D gene. CDR3 length equals 12 residues. V lost 3 bases to trimming and J lost 11 bases, with 13 bases between them. CDR1 and CDR2 (germline): SGHTA, FQGNSA.

This chain joins TRBV30 and TRBJ2-7; D is possibly TRBD2 (7 bases). CDR1 is GTSNPN and CDR2 is SVGIG in the germline V gene (reference sequence). The CDR3 runs 14 residues. Trimming pared 0 bases from V and 6 bases from J, leaving 15 bases between. The CDR3 DNA reads TGTGCCTGGAGTGTGGCGGGGGCAGGGAGCGAGCAGTACTTC. Translated: CAWSVAGAGSEQYF.

The chain has TRBV19 and TRBJ1-4, with D possibly matching TRBD1 (5 bases). The length of the CDR3 is 16 residues. The germline CDR1 and CDR2 sequences are LNHDA and SQIVND (reference sequence). The ends were cut back, 9 bases at V and 0 bases at J, with 17 bases in the middle. CDR3 sequence (DNA): TGTGCCAGCCAGAGTCTCGGGGGGACAACTAATGAAAAACTGTTTTTT. Translation: CASQSLGGTTNEKLFF.

The rearrangement links TRBV18 to TRBJ1-1, with 7 bases that match TRBD1. With V trimmed by 3 bases and J by 1 base, 8 bases remained unmatched. Per the germline V gene, CDR1 is KGHSH and CDR2 is LQKENI. The CDR3 consists of 16 residues. The CDR3 DNA follows: TGTGCCAGCTCACCCCGGGACAAGGGGGCGAACACTGAAGCTTTCTTT. Protein sequence: CASSPRDKGANTEAFF.

The J gene is TRBJ1-3, the V gene TRBV18; 7 bases match TRBD1. The J segment lost 3 bases and the V segment lost 3 bases, leaving 8 bases of the junction unmatched. CDR3 size: 16 residues. Germline CDR1 reads KGHSH; CDR2 reads LQKENI. CDR3 sequence reads: CASSPGAQGNGNTIYF. In nucleotides, the CDR3 is TGTGCCAGCTCACCGGGAGCACAGGGGAATGGAAACACCATATATTTT.

The chain joins TRBV6-5 to TRBJ2-3; D ambiguous. Trimming removed 4 bases at V and 2 bases at J, with 13 bases between. This CDR3 is 15 amino acids long. Germline assignment: CDR1 MNHEY and CDR2 SVGAGI. The CDR3 is CASSSRLPDTDTQYF. Written as DNA, the CDR3 is TGTGCCAGCAGTTCAAGACTCCCCGACACAGATACGCAGTATTTT.

This sequence joins TRBV5-1 and TRBJ2-5, with D possibly being TRBD2 (5 bases). The closer fit of TRBJ2-7 to the DNA end suggests the J call may be wrong. This CDR3 is 15 amino acids long. The germline V gene encodes CDR1 SGHRS and CDR2 YFSETQ. CDR3 sequence (DNA): TGCGCCAGCAGCTTGGGGCCCGGGGACTCCTACGAGCAGTACTTC. It encodes CASSLGPGDSYEQYF.

The V gene is TRBV28, the J gene TRBJ1-3, with 8 bases identical to TRBD1. V shed 10 bases and J 4 bases; nucleotides not matched to a gene: 6. Germline V gives CDR1 MDHEN, CDR2 SYDVKM. The length of the CDR3 is 13 residues. The CDR3 DNA reads as TGTGCCACCCAGACAGGGGCGGGAAACACCATATATTTT. Amino acid sequence: CATQTGAGNTIYF.

This clone was counted once. This chain connects TRBV28 to TRBJ1-6; D gene unclear. CDR1 MDHEN and CDR2 SYDVKM come from the germline V gene. CDR3 length: 17 amino acids. The germline V and J ends were trimmed by 5 bases and 0 bases, with 14 bases remaining between them. The CDR3 here is CASSPLQKSSYNSPLHF. In DNA, the CDR3 is TGTGCCAGCAGTCCCCTACAGAAAAGCTCCTATAATTCACCCCTCCACTTT.

The chain has TRBV7-9 and TRBJ2-7; 8 positions match TRBD2. Per the germline V gene, CDR1 is SEHNR and CDR2 is FQNEAQ (reference sequence). Losses at the gene ends were 4 bases for V and 0 bases for J; bases not matched to a gene: 8. This CDR3 comprises 16 residues. This CDR3 reads CASSYSGTSNSYEQYF. In DNA form, the CDR3 reads TGTGCCAGCAGCTACTCCGGGACTAGTAACTCCTACGAGCAGTACTTC.

The chain employs TRBV14 and TRBJ2-3; TRBD1 might be the D (6 bases). Trimming removed 2 bases at V and 1 base at J, with 10 bases between. The CDR3 has 15 residues. Germline CDR1 reads SGHDN; CDR2 reads FVKESK. The CDR3 region has the DNA TGTGCCAGCAGCCAAACTGGGGGCGGCACAGATACGCAGTATTTT. The encoded protein is CASSQTGGGTDTQYF. The full variable domain, rest sourced from reference TRBV14 and TRBJ2-3, is EAGVTQFPSHSVIEKGQTVTLRCDPISGHDNLYWYRRVMGKEIKFLLHFVKESKQDESGMPNNRFLAERTGGTYSTLKVQPAELEDSGVYFCASSQTGGGTDTQYFGPGTRLTVL.

This clone was seen once. The chain recombines TRBV6-7 with TRBJ2-4, with 11 bases that match TRBD1. TRBV6-7 is sorted into the ORF group, with uncertain function. The CDR3 length is 16 residues. V was pared by 0 bases and J by 10 bases, with 8 bases of the junction left unmatched. In nucleotides, the CDR3 is TGTGCCAGCAGTTACTCGGGACAGGGGGTATGGCGGATTCAGTACTTC. Encoded protein: CASSYSGQGVWRIQYF.

Turning to this clone: Other DNA sequences in the same sample also yield this CDR3. The rearrangement links TRBV5-1 to TRBJ2-1; D is unresolved. Trimming left V 1 base short and J 0 bases short, with 11 bases between. Germline loops: CDR1 SGHRS, CDR2 YFSETQ. This CDR3 has 16 residues. The CDR3 nucleotides read TGCGCCAGCAGCTTGTTGGCCCTAAGCTCCTACAATGAGCAGTTCTTC. Translated, it gives CASSLLALSSYNEQFF.

About this clone: Other DNA sequences in the same sample also yield this CDR3. The chain links TRBV2 to TRBJ2-7, with unresolved D. The germline CDR1 and CDR2 sequences are SNHLY and FYNNEI. The CDR3 spans 12 residues. The V gene lost 6 bases and the J gene lost 0 bases, with 6 bases spanning the gap. DNA of the CDR3: TGTGCCAGCAGCCCTAGCTCCTACGAGCAGTACTTC. This sequence encodes CASSPSSYEQYF.

The chain employs TRBV6-1 and TRBJ1-2; D remains ambiguous. Per germline, CDR1 MNHNS and CDR2 SASEGT. Trimming left V 2 bases short and J 4 bases short, with 8 bases between. The CDR3 length is 13 residues. CDR3 loop: CASSEPLAYGYTF. CDR3 coding DNA: TGTGCCAGCAGTGAACCCCTCGCCTATGGCTACACCTTC.

V usage is TRBV27 and J usage is TRBJ1-2, with a tentative D call TRBD1 (6 bases). The germline gives CDR1 MNHEY, CDR2 SMNVEV (reference sequence). V dropped 6 bases and J dropped 8 bases, with 25 bases sitting between them. CDR3 length: 16 residues. Here the CDR3 DNA reads TGTGCCAGCAGGGTTGGCTTTGGAGGAGGGGGAAGCGGCTACACCTTC. This encodes CASRVGFGGGGSGYTF.

J is TRBJ1-3 and V is TRBV2; D perhaps matches TRBD1 (5 bases). V gave up 6 bases and J gave up 4 bases, with 16 bases separating them. The germline V gene has CDR1 SNHLY and CDR2 FYNNEI. This CDR3 region has 15 residues. The CDR3 protein is CASSGAQPGGNTIYF. The CDR3 DNA sequence: TGTGCCAGCAGCGGGGCCCAACCTGGCGGAAACACCATATATTTT.

The V and J genes are TRBV27 and TRBJ2-2, with TRBD1 as a possible D gene (6 bases). V was trimmed by 0 bases and J by 4 bases, leaving 21 bases between them. The V gene's germline CDR1 is MNHEY and CDR2 SMNVEV (reference sequence). The CDR3 consists of 19 residues. The CDR3 spells CASSLSQYRARWVTGELFF. CDR3 in DNA: TGTGCCAGCAGTTTATCCCAATACAGGGCGCGATGGGTCACCGGGGAGCTGTTTTTT.

The J gene is TRBJ1-5, the V gene TRBV27; 7 positions match TRBD1. J lost 3 bases, V lost 6 bases, and 8 bases had no gene match. This CDR3 has 15 residues. CDR1 is MNHEY, CDR2 SMNVEV, per germline (reference sequence). The CDR3 spells CASRLQGGNNQPQHF. CDR3 sequence (DNA): TGTGCCAGCAGACTCCAGGGGGGGAACAATCAGCCCCAGCATTTT.